Reported below is one T cell receptor beta chain. Germline assignment: CDR1 SEHNR and CDR2 FQNEAQ (reference sequence). V lost 4 bases and J 7 bases, leaving 11 bases between the germline ends. This CDR3 has 12 residues. Extracted RNA was reverse transcribed, and the resulting cDNA served as sequencing template. Using immunoSEQ multiplex PCR, the repertoire was profiled, and TCRdb retains in-frame clones only, with some absent. In the table there are fewer than 250,000 clones, 50% to 70% of which are singletons. This specimen belongs to a study of CD8+ T cells in alopecia areata. The sequence was collected from a human donor with alopecia areata. The rearrangement joins TRBV7-9 to TRBJ2-7; D might be TRBD2 (5 bases). The specimen comprised CD4+ T cells sorted from blood, sampled at week 0. In nucleotides, the CDR3 is TGTGCCAGCAGCTATTCGCCGGGGGAGCAGTACTTC. Translating gives CASSYSPGEQYF.